Below are 25 T cell receptor beta chains sequenced from a single sample in a study of T cells in Graves' hyperthyroidism and ophthalmopathy. Amplified regions were TCR beta CDR3 sequences from RNA transcripts. First-round RT-PCR targeting the TCR CDR3 was performed with the HTBI primer set. TCRdb re-called the multiplex PCR reads with MiXCR, one entry per CDR3 protein. The sample records 500,000 to 550,000 distinct CDR3 sequences, just under 20% being singletons. Specimen: blood. These receptors were taken from a man aged 40-55 years with Graves' ophthalmopathy.

This clonotype appeared a few times. The chain employs TRBV5-1 and TRBJ2-7; a weak D match, TRBD1 (6 bases). The CDR3 spans 16 residues. V lost 4 bases to trimming and J lost 3 bases, with 20 bases between them. CDR1 is SGHRS, CDR2 YFSETQ, per germline. DNA for the CDR3: TGCGCCAGCAGCCGAGGGGCAGGGACAAGTGGCTACGAGCAGTACTTC. Residues: CASSRGAGTSGYEQYF.

The CDR3 DNA reads as TGTGCCACCAGTGATTCCCGCCTAGCGGGGTACAATGAGCAGTTCTTC. Protein product: CATSDSRLAGYNEQFF. The genes are TRBV24-1 and TRBJ2-1, with 9 positions matching TRBD2. This CDR3 comprises 16 residues. CDR1 and CDR2 from the germline V gene are KGHDR and SFDVKD. V lost 2 bases and J lost 4; bases outside the gene matches: 5.

This clonotype appeared a few times. The chain is built from TRBV15 and TRBJ2-7, with D possibly being TRBD1 or TRBD2 (7 bases each). The length of the CDR3 is 15 residues. Trimming shortened V by 1 base and J by 7 bases, and 17 bases separated the two germline ends. From germline, CDR1 is LNHNV and CDR2 YYDKDF (reference sequence). The CDR3 loop reads CATSRAFTGEGEQYF. Here the CDR3 DNA reads TGTGCCACCAGCAGAGCCTTTACAGGGGAGGGGGAGCAGTACTTC.

This clonotype showed up many times. The chain recombines TRBV29-1 with TRBJ2-7, with D perhaps given as TRBD1 or TRBD2 (5 bases each). CDR3 length equals 14 residues. Germline CDR1 reads SQVTM; CDR2 reads ANQGSEA. V was cut by 5 bases and J by 6 bases, with 20 bases left in between. CDR3 residues: CSVSPGTEPSEQYF. CDR3 coding DNA: TGCAGCGTTTCCCCCGGGACGGAGCCCTCCGAGCAGTACTTC.

The J gene is TRBJ2-1, the V gene TRBV30; 9 positions agree with TRBD2. V lost 4 bases to trimming and J lost 10 bases; unmatched junction nucleotides: 11. The CDR3 spans 14 residues. In germline, CDR1 is GTSNPN, CDR2 SVGIG (reference sequence). In nucleotides, the CDR3 is TGTGCCTGGACCTCTTTGGGACTAGCTCACGAGCAGTTCTTC. Translated, it gives CAWTSLGLAHEQFF.

The chain joins TRBV9 to TRBJ1-2, with no clear D. Germline V gene lookup returns CDR1 SGDLS and CDR2 YYNGEE. V lost 0 bases, J lost 1 base, and 7 bases lay in between. This CDR3 contains 14 residues. Written as DNA, the CDR3 is TGTGCCAGCAGCGTAGCCCCAGATAACTATGGCTACACCTTC. Its translation is CASSVAPDNYGYTF.

This clonotype came up many times. This rearrangement joins TRBV30 to TRBJ2-1, with TRBD1 matching over 8 bases. The germline V gene encodes CDR1 GTSNPN and CDR2 SVGIG (reference sequence). CDR3 length equals 13 residues. V shed 8 bases, J shed 3 bases, and the junction held 6 bases outside the gene matches. CDR3: CAGGQGHYNEQFF. CDR3 DNA: TGTGCCGGAGGACAGGGCCACTACAATGAGCAGTTCTTC.

This clonotype was seen only a few times. The rearrangement links TRBV7-9 to TRBJ2-7; 7 bases map to TRBD1. Germline V gene sequence: CDR1 SEHNR, CDR2 FQNEAQ (reference sequence). J lost 3 bases, V lost 1 base, and 3 bases had no gene match. The CDR3 sequence is 14 residues long. The CDR3 is CASSLEGQFYEQYF. CDR3 sequence (DNA): TGTGCCAGCAGCTTAGAGGGACAGTTCTACGAGCAGTACTTC. Full variable domain (missing parts from reference TRBV7-9 and TRBJ2-7): DTGVSQNPRHKITKRGQNVTFRCDPISEHNRLYWYRQTLGQGPEFLTYFQNEAQLEKSRLLSDRFSAERPKGSFSTLEIQRTEQGDSAMYLCASSLEGQFYEQYFGPGTRLTVT.

In this sample, this clonotype turned up many times. The chain employs TRBV7-8 and TRBJ1-1; unclear D gene. The ends were cut back, 5 bases at V and 0 bases at J, with 7 bases in the middle. The V gene's germline CDR1 is SGHVS and CDR2 FQNEAQ. The CDR3 contains 13 residues. CDR3 coding DNA: TGTGCCAGCAGCCCGGTCATGAACACTGAAGCTTTCTTT. Translated, it gives CASSPVMNTEAFF. Full variable domain (missing parts from reference TRBV7-8 and TRBJ1-1): GAGVSQSPRYKVAKRGQDVALRCDPISGHVSLFWYQQALGQGPEFLTYFQNEAQLDKSGLPSDRFFAERPEGSVSTLKIQRTQQEDSAVYLCASSPVMNTEAFFGQGTRLTVV.

There are a few counts of this clonotype. CDR3 nucleotide sequence: TGCGCCAGCAGCGTTGGACAGACCCAAGAGACCCAGTACTTC. Translated: CASSVGQTQETQYF. The chain has TRBV5-1 and TRBJ2-5, with D tentatively TRBD1 (6 bases). There are 14 residues in the CDR3. Trimming pared 4 bases from V and 1 base from J, leaving 11 bases between. Germline assignment: CDR1 SGHRS and CDR2 YFSETQ.

The V gene is TRBV7-3, the J gene TRBJ2-1; 7 bases align to TRBD2. Germline-derived CDR1 and CDR2 are SGHTA and FQGTGA. This CDR3 region has 15 residues. After removal of 4 bases from V and 6 bases from J, the junction contained 9 bases not matched to a gene. CDR3 residues: CASSSGGGAGNEQFF. The CDR3 DNA reads TGTGCCAGCAGCTCCGGGGGAGGGGCGGGCAATGAGCAGTTCTTC.

This clonotype was picked up many times. V is TRBV3-1 and J is TRBJ2-3; 7 bases agree with TRBD2. Germline-derived CDR1 and CDR2 are LGHDT and YNNKEL (reference sequence). The CDR3 covers 16 residues. The junction had 9 bases not matched to a gene; V was cut back by 2 bases and J by 4 bases. CDR3 nucleotides: TGTGCCAGCAGCCAAACACGACTAGCCCCGGCAGATACGCAGTATTTT. As protein: CASSQTRLAPADTQYF.

This clonotype showed up just a few times. The rearrangement joins TRBV19 to TRBJ2-5; 11 bases line up with TRBD2. Germline V CDR1 and CDR2: LNHDA, SQIVND (reference sequence). Unmatched junction bases numbered 3, after V lost 6 bases and J lost 3 bases. CDR3 length: 14 residues. The CDR3 reads CASRKTSGKETQYF. CDR3 bases: TGTGCCAGTAGGAAGACTAGCGGGAAAGAGACCCAGTACTTC.

The chain has TRBV12-3 or TRBV12-4 and TRBJ2-5; 8 bases are a match to TRBD2. CDR3 size: 14 residues. J lost 5 bases, V lost 3 bases, and 5 bases had no gene match. This chain's CDR3 is CASSFSGSRETQYF. The CDR3 DNA reads TGTGCCAGCAGTTTCAGCGGGAGTAGGGAGACCCAGTACTTC.

The V and J genes are TRBV14 and TRBJ2-7; 7 bases line up with TRBD2. The CDR3 is made up of 15 amino acids. The V gene end was trimmed by 1 base and the J gene end by 6 bases; junction bases not matched to a gene: 9. Per germline, CDR1 SGHDN and CDR2 FVKESK. The CDR3 loop reads CASSQGGRILFEQYF. The DNA of the CDR3 is TGTGCCAGCAGCCAAGGCGGGAGAATCTTATTCGAGCAGTACTTC.

The DNA of the CDR3 is TGTGCCAGCAAGCCGGTCGGGACAGGGGGCTACGAGCAGTACTTC. This sequence encodes CASKPVGTGGYEQYF. The chain recombines TRBV28 with TRBJ2-7; 11 positions match TRBD1. This CDR3 comprises 15 residues. Unmatched junction bases numbered 8, after V lost 7 bases and J lost 3 bases. CDR1 MDHEN and CDR2 SYDVKM come from the germline V gene.

This clonotype was recorded at least ten times. The V and J genes are TRBV18 and TRBJ2-5; D possibly corresponds to TRBD2 (6 bases). Trimming stripped 6 bases from V and 2 bases from J, with 13 bases between. This CDR3 is built from 14 residues. The germline gives CDR1 KGHSH, CDR2 LQKENI. The CDR3 nucleotides are TGTGCCAGCTCCCCTGGGGGAGGACAAGAGACCCAGTACTTC. Translating it yields CASSPGGGQETQYF.

V gene TRBV7-6 combines with J gene TRBJ2-5; TRBD2 matches at 7 bases. CDR3 length: 15 residues. V lost 5 bases and J lost 5; bases outside the gene matches: 11. Germline loops: CDR1 SGHVS, CDR2 FNYEAQ. CDR3 protein: CASSPKLATGETQYF. CDR3 nucleotides: TGTGCCAGCAGCCCAAAACTAGCGACGGGGGAGACCCAGTACTTC.

This clonotype occurred many times. The J gene is TRBJ2-5, the V gene TRBV28, with D maybe TRBD1 (6 bases). The germline CDR1 and CDR2 sequences are MDHEN and SYDVKM. The CDR3 is made up of 12 amino acids. V lost 5 bases, J lost 5 bases, and 9 bases lay in between. CDR3 protein: CASSGGFETQYF. The CDR3 DNA is TGTGCCAGCAGTGGGGGCTTCGAGACCCAGTACTTC. Filled out from reference TRBV28 and TRBJ2-5, the complete variable domain reads DVKVTQSSRYLVKRTGEKVFLECVQDMDHENMFWYRQDPGLGLRLIYFSYDVKMKEKGDIPEGYSVSREKKERFSLILESASTNQTSMYLCASSGGFETQYFGPGTRLLVL.

This clonotype has at least ten counts. The genes are TRBV6-1 and TRBJ1-2, with 7 positions matching TRBD1. The germline V gene has CDR1 MNHNS and CDR2 SASEGT. The trim removed 7 bases at V and 7 bases at J, leaving 15 bases unmatched. There are 15 residues in the CDR3. Here the CDR3 DNA reads TGTGCCAGCACCCTCGAAACGACAGGGTTAAGTGGCTACACCTTC. Translated, it gives CASTLETTGLSGYTF.

This clonotype was seen a few times. The J gene is TRBJ2-1, the V gene TRBV6-2 or TRBV6-3, with D perhaps assigned TRBD1 or TRBD2 (5 bases each). The V and J ends lost 1 base and 10 bases respectively, with 11 bases between them. Germline values: CDR1 MNHEY, CDR2 SVGEGT. The CDR3 has 13 amino acids. CDR3 residues: CASSYFNWDEQFF. For the CDR3, the DNA is TGTGCCAGCAGTTACTTTAATTGGGACGAGCAGTTCTTC.

This clonotype occurred many times. The V and J genes are TRBV28 and TRBJ2-3, with TRBD2 matching over 7 bases. Germline-derived CDR1 and CDR2 are MDHEN and SYDVKM. V gave up 5 bases and J gave up 4 bases; unmatched junction bases: 18. The CDR3 sequence is 18 residues long. The CDR3, as DNA: TGTGCCAGCAGTCCTTTGGGCGGGAGCTCTGTATGGGCAGATACGCAGTATTTT. This encodes CASSPLGGSSVWADTQYF.

The V gene is TRBV5-1, the J gene TRBJ2-5; a possible D gene is TRBD1 (6 bases). Trimming stripped 4 bases from V and 5 bases from J, with 15 bases between. The germline V gene has CDR1 SGHRS and CDR2 YFSETQ. The CDR3 has 14 residues. This chain's CDR3 is CASSTSGDRETQYF. The CDR3 DNA is TGCGCCAGCAGCACATCAGGGGACCGGGAGACCCAGTACTTC.

There are a few counts of this clonotype. The chain has TRBV6-1 and TRBJ2-7; D might be TRBD2 (6 bases). This CDR3 is 12 amino acids long. CDR1 and CDR2 from the germline V gene are MNHNS and SASEGT. V was clipped by 5 bases and J by 6 bases, with 11 bases between them. The CDR3 bases are TGTGCCAGCAGTCCAACTAGCCGCGAGCAGTACTTC. Amino acid sequence: CASSPTSREQYF.

A few counts support this clonotype. The CDR3 DNA is TGCGCCAGCAGCAAGGGACAGGGTGACTACGAGCAGTACTTC. This sequence encodes CASSKGQGDYEQYF. The rearrangement joins TRBV5-1 to TRBJ2-7; 9 bases agree with TRBD1. Unmatched junction bases numbered 5, after V lost 4 bases and J lost 3 bases. CDR3 length: 14 residues. Germline CDR1 SGHRS, CDR2 YFSETQ.